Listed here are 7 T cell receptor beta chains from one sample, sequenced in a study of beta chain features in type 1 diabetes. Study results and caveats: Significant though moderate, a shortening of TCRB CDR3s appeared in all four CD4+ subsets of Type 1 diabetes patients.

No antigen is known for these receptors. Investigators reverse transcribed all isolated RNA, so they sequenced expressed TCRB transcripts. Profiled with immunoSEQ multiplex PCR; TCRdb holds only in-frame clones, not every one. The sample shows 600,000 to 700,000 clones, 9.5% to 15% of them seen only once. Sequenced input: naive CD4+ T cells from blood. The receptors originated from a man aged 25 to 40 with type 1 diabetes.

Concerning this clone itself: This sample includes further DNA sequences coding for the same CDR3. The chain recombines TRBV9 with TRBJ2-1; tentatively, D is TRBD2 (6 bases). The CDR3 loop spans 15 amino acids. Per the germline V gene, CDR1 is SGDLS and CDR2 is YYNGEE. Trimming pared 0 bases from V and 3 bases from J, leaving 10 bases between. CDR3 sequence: CASSVDRGSYNEQFF. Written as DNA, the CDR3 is TGTGCCAGCAGCGTAGATCGGGGGAGCTACAATGAGCAGTTCTTC. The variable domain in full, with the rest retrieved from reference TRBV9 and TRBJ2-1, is DSGVTQTPKHLITATGQRVTLRCSPRSGDLSVYWYQQSLDQGLQFLIQYYNGEERAKGNILERFSAQQFPDLHSELNLSSLELGDSALYFCASSVDRGSYNEQFFGPGTRLTVL.

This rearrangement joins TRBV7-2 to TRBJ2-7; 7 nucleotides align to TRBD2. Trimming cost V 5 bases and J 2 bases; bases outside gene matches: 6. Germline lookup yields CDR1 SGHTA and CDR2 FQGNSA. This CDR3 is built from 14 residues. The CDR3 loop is CASSASSGPYEQYF. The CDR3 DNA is TGTGCCAGCAGCGCGTCTAGCGGACCCTACGAGCAGTACTTC.

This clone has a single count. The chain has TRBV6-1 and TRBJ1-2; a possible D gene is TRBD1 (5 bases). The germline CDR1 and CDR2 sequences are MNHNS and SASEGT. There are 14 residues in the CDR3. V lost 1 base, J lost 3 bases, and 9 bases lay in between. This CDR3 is CASSEGGRDYGYTF. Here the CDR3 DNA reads TGTGCCAGCAGTGAAGGTGGCAGGGACTATGGCTACACCTTC.

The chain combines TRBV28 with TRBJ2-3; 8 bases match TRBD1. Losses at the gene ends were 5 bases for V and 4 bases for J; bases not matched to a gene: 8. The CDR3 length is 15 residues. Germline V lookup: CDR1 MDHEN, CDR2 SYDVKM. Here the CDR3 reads CASSVKDRVADTQYF. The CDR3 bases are TGTGCCAGCAGTGTCAAGGACAGGGTGGCAGATACGCAGTATTTT.

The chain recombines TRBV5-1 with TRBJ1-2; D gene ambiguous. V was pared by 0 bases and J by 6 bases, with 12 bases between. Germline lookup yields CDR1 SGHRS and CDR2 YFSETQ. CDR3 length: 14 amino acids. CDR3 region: CASSLDSALDGYTF. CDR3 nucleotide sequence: TGCGCCAGCAGCTTGGATAGTGCCCTCGATGGCTACACCTTC.

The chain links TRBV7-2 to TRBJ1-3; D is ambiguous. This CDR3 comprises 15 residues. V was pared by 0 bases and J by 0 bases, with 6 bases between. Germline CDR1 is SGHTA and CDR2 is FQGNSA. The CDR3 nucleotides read TGTGCCAGCAGCTTAGCTGGTATCTCTGGAAACACCATATATTTT. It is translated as CASSLAGISGNTIYF.

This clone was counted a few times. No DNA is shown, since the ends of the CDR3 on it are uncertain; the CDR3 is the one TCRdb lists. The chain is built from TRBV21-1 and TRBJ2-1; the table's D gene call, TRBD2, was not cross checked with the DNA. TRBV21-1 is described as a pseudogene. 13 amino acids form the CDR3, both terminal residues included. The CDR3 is CAWGRGTYNEQFF.